Presented here are 16 T cell receptor beta chains from one specimen sequenced in a study of OX40 agonist ivuxolimab in advanced cancers. Clones were sequenced by immunoSEQ multiplex PCR, and TCRdb holds only the in-frame ones, with some missing. The sample shows about 22,000 clones, around 85% of them seen only once. Source: CD4+ or CD8+ T cells sorted from blood, taken in a trial of the OX40 agonist ivuxolimab. The source is an adult with an advanced solid tumor such as melanoma, head and neck, liver or kidney cancer.

This chain joins TRBV6-6 and TRBJ2-7; D ambiguous. The CDR3 runs to 12 residues. Trimming cost V 7 bases and J 2 bases, with 9 bases left between them. The germline gives CDR1 MNHNY, CDR2 SVGAGI (reference sequence). This CDR3 reads CASIGSTYEQYF. CDR3 DNA sequence: TGTGCCAGCATCGGCTCTACCTACGAGCAGTACTTC.

The chain is built from TRBV2 and TRBJ1-5; 9 bases fit TRBD1. The CDR3 runs to 14 residues. CDR1 is SNHLY, CDR2 FYNNEI, per germline. Unmatched junction bases numbered 6, after V lost 7 bases and J lost 5 bases. CDR3 sequence: CASNIWTGDQPQHF. CDR3 in DNA: TGTGCCAGCAACATATGGACAGGGGATCAGCCCCAGCATTTT. The full variable domain, rest sourced from reference TRBV2 and TRBJ1-5, is EPEVTQTPSHQVTQMGQEVILRCVPISNHLYFYWYRQILGQKVEFLVSFYNNEISEKSEIFDDQFSVERPDGSNFTLKIRSTKLEDSAMYFCASNIWTGDQPQHFGDGTRLSIL.

V gene TRBV13 combines with J gene TRBJ1-1, with D unresolved. V shed 0 bases and J shed 0 bases, with 11 bases lying between them. The CDR3 totals 16 residues. From germline, CDR1 is PRHDT and CDR2 FYEKMQ (reference sequence). DNA of the CDR3: TGTGCCAGCAGCTTAGGTCGGCAGGAGGTGAACACTGAAGCTTTCTTT. Translating gives CASSLGRQEVNTEAFF.

This clone was counted a single time. The rearrangement joins TRBV28 to TRBJ2-7; D gene ambiguous. This CDR3 is 11 amino acids long. CDR1 and CDR2 from the germline V gene are MDHEN and SYDVKM. Trimming cost V 3 bases and J 5 bases, with 5 bases left between them. The CDR3 DNA is TGTGCCAGCAGTTTGGTGGACGAGCAGTACTTC. Its protein is CASSLVDEQYF.

This chain joins TRBV14 and TRBJ2-7; the match to TRBD2 covers 13 bases. The germline CDR1 and CDR2 sequences are SGHDN and FVKESK. The V segment lost 2 bases and the J segment 6 bases; nucleotides outside the gene matches: 7. This CDR3 has 16 residues. Written as DNA, the CDR3 is TGTGCCAGCAGCCAACTCACTAGCGGGAGGGCCTTCGAGCAGTACTTC. Amino acids: CASSQLTSGRAFEQYF.

V and J are TRBV11-2 and TRBJ2-4, with D maybe TRBD1 (6 bases). Germline CDR1 reads SGHAT; CDR2 reads FQNNGV. This CDR3 has 17 residues. With 3 bases removed from V and 0 bases from J, the gap between germline ends came to 15 bases. CDR3 residues: CASSLGHGGLAKNIQYF. The CDR3, as DNA: TGTGCCAGCAGCTTGGGACATGGGGGCTTAGCCAAAAACATTCAGTACTTC.

The CDR3 sequence: CASSRGAEGSEQYF. The CDR3 DNA is TGTGCCAGCTCCCGCGGGGCGGAGGGCTCCGAGCAGTACTTC. The chain recombines TRBV6-5 with TRBJ2-7, with D perhaps TRBD2 (6 bases). The length of the CDR3 is 14 residues. Deletions cut 8 bases from V and 6 bases from J, with 20 bases between. The germline V gene has CDR1 MNHEY and CDR2 SVGAGI.

V gene TRBV28 combines with J gene TRBJ1-4; 12 nucleotides agree with TRBD1. The CDR3 runs to 19 residues. CDR1 is MDHEN, CDR2 SYDVKM, per germline. Trimming removed 4 bases from V and 7 bases from J; junction bases left unmatched: 16. This CDR3 is CASSYPGTGGPRPLEKLFF. The CDR3 DNA follows: TGTGCCAGCAGTTACCCCGGGACAGGGGGCCCTAGACCCCTTGAAAAACTGTTTTTT. Filled out from reference TRBV28 and TRBJ1-4, the complete variable domain reads DVKVTQSSRYLVKRTGEKVFLECVQDMDHENMFWYRQDPGLGLRLIYFSYDVKMKEKGDIPEGYSVSREKKERFSLILESASTNQTSMYLCASSYPGTGGPRPLEKLFFGSGTQLSVL.

This sequence joins TRBV9 and TRBJ2-7; D is unresolved. The V gene's germline CDR1 is SGDLS and CDR2 YYNGEE. Between the trimmed V and J ends, which lost 4 bases and 2 bases, there was a span of 10 bases. The CDR3 length is 13 residues. CDR3 DNA: TGTGCCAGCAGCACAACCCCCGCCTACGAGCAGTACTTC. It encodes CASSTTPAYEQYF. Full variable domain (rest looked up from reference TRBV9 and TRBJ2-7): DSGVTQTPKHLITATGQRVTLRCSPRSGDLSVYWYQQSLDQGLQFLIQYYNGEERAKGNILERFSAQQFPDLHSELNLSSLELGDSALYFCASSTTPAYEQYFGPGTRLTVT.

By share, this clone counts as medium-sized. One end of the junction is discordant with germline, which a read error may explain. The chain couples TRBV13 to TRBJ2-7; 8 nucleotides align to TRBD2. This CDR3 has 14 amino acids. CDR1 PRHDT and CDR2 FYEKMQ come from the germline V gene (reference sequence). CDR3 loop: CASSLAGTDYEQYF. CDR3 coding DNA: TGTGCCAGCAGTTTAGCGGGAACAGACTACGAGCAGTACTTC.

This chain links TRBV27 with TRBJ2-2; 7 positions match TRBD1. The germline CDR1 and CDR2 sequences are MNHEY and SMNVEV (reference sequence). The CDR3 is made up of 14 amino acids. Trimming took 3 bases from V and 7 from J; bases not matched to a gene: 5. The CDR3 DNA follows: TGTGCCAGCAGTTTTGGGACAGACGACGGGGAGCTGTTTTTT. Translation: CASSFGTDDGELFF.

V gene TRBV13 combines with J gene TRBJ2-5; tentative D call: TRBD2 (5 bases). Trimming stripped 1 base from V and 5 bases from J, with 11 bases between. Germline assignment: CDR1 PRHDT and CDR2 FYEKMQ (reference sequence). CDR3 length: 14 residues. The CDR3 region has the DNA TGTGCCAGCAGCTTAGTATCCCGAGGGGAGACCCAGTACTTC. It yields the protein CASSLVSRGETQYF.

By frequency in the sample, this clone is medium-sized (0.01 to 0.1%). The chain is built from TRBV11-3 and TRBJ2-2; D remains unclear. Trimming took 7 bases from V and 0 from J, leaving 9 bases between them. The CDR3 extends over 14 amino acids. Per the germline V gene, CDR1 is SGHNT and CDR2 is YENEEA. CDR3 residues: CASNFRSNTGELFF. In DNA, the CDR3 is TGTGCCAGCAACTTTCGGTCGAACACCGGGGAGCTGTTTTTT.

The rearrangement links TRBV23-1 to TRBJ1-5; TRBD1 might be the D (5 bases). TRBV23-1 is placed among ORFs of uncertain function. The CDR3 is 19 amino acids. V gave up 3 bases and J gave up 5 bases, with 26 bases separating them. The CDR3: CASSQGTWTTRPVYQPQHF. The CDR3 DNA is TGCGCCAGCAGTCAGGGGACTTGGACAACCCGACCAGTTTATCAGCCCCAGCATTTT.

J is TRBJ2-3 and V is TRBV4-3, with D perhaps matching TRBD2 (5 bases). The CDR3 loop spans 15 amino acids. V gave up 4 bases and J gave up 2 bases, with 13 bases separating them. Per germline, CDR1 LGHNA and CDR2 YSLEER. The CDR3 spells CASSRDGEITDTQYF. CDR3 nucleotide sequence: TGCGCCAGCAGCCGAGACGGGGAAATCACAGATACGCAGTATTTT.

V is TRBV7-6 and J is TRBJ2-1; 14 nucleotides agree with TRBD2. CDR3 size: 15 residues. Germline V gives CDR1 SGHVS, CDR2 FNYEAQ. V shed 6 bases, J shed 8 bases, and the junction held 6 bases outside the gene matches. CDR3 protein: CASSPTSGRAHEQFF. The CDR3 DNA reads as TGTGCCAGCAGTCCGACTAGCGGGAGGGCCCATGAGCAGTTCTTC. The entire variable domain, with the rest obtained from reference TRBV7-6 and TRBJ2-1, is as follows: GAGVSQSPRYKVTKRGQDVALRCDPISGHVSLYWYRQALGQGPEFLTYFNYEAQQDKSGLPNDRFSAERPEGSISTLTIQRTEQRDSAMYRCASSPTSGRAHEQFFGPGTRLTVL.